The 11 T cell receptor beta chains below were found in one sample sequenced in a study of blood T cell repertoires in COVID-19. Libraries were prepared by immunoSEQ multiplex PCR; TCRdb keeps only in-frame clonotypes and omits some of them. Of around 100,000 clones listed, approximately 80% are singletons. The specimen sequenced was peripheral blood. These receptors were taken from a human donor in a cohort sampled during active COVID-19.

The genes are TRBV9 and TRBJ1-6, with 9 nucleotides matching TRBD1. The CDR3 is made up of 15 amino acids. Germline CDR1 SGDLS, CDR2 YYNGEE. The V and J ends lost 3 bases and 5 bases, in that order; junction bases with no gene match: 3. For the CDR3, the DNA is TGTGCCAGCAGCGCCGGACAGGGGAATAATTCACCCCTCCACTTT. Amino acid sequence: CASSAGQGNNSPLHF.

The chain carries TRBV4-2 and TRBJ2-5; D unclear. CDR3 length: 14 amino acids. The V end was cut by 0 bases, the J end by 0 bases, with 5 bases between. Germline lookup yields CDR1 LGHNA and CDR2 YNFKEQ. Here the CDR3 reads CASSQERYQETQYF. CDR3 DNA: TGTGCCAGCAGCCAAGAGCGGTACCAAGAGACCCAGTACTTC.

J is TRBJ1-2 and V is TRBV30, with 11 bases fitting TRBD1. This CDR3 has 14 amino acids. Trimming removed 3 bases from V and 8 bases from J; junction bases left unmatched: 8. CDR1 GTSNPN and CDR2 SVGIG come from the germline V gene (reference sequence). CDR3 sequence (DNA): TGTGCCTGGAGGGACTGGACAGGGGGCTGGGGCTACACCTTC. As protein: CAWRDWTGGWGYTF.

V and J are TRBV19 and TRBJ2-7; D perhaps matches TRBD1 (6 bases). This CDR3 is 15 amino acids long. CDR1 and CDR2 from the germline V gene are LNHDA and SQIVND (reference sequence). Trimming shortened V by 7 bases and J by 1 base, and 17 bases separated the two germline ends. This CDR3 is CASKRGERGSYEQYF. CDR3 DNA: TGTGCCAGTAAGCGAGGGGAGAGGGGGTCCTACGAGCAGTACTTC.

This clone was observed a handful of times. The V call is TRBV3-1 (or the pseudogene TRBV3-2), the J call TRBJ1-1; tentative D call: TRBD1 (5 bases). Germline V CDR1 and CDR2: LGHDT, YNNKEL (reference sequence). This CDR3 comprises 14 residues. Trimming stripped 5 bases from V and 6 bases from J, with 16 bases between. As DNA, the CDR3 is TGTGCCAGCAGCTCAACTGGGGGGTTGGCTGAAGCTTTCTTT. Amino acids: CASSSTGGLAEAFF.

This rearrangement joins TRBV21-1 to TRBJ2-1; TRBD2 was called by the table and not checked on the DNA. TRBV21-1 is noted as a pseudogene. CDR3 length: 14 amino acids. CDR3 DNA: TGTGCCAGCAGCGGGGGGACTAGCCCCTATGAGCAGTTCTTC. This sequence encodes CASSGGTSPYEQFF.

The V gene is TRBV3-1 (or the pseudogene TRBV3-2), the J gene TRBJ1-1; D is perhaps TRBD1 (5 bases). The CDR3 consists of 12 residues. The germline gives CDR1 LGHDT, CDR2 YNNKEL (reference sequence). With 4 bases removed from V and 5 bases from J, the gap between germline ends came to 8 bases. CDR3: CASSPAGTEAFF. The DNA for the CDR3 is TGTGCCAGCAGCCCCGCAGGGACTGAAGCTTTCTTT.

This sequence joins TRBV9 and TRBJ2-1; 9 bases map to TRBD2. V was clipped by 0 bases and J by 6 bases; unmatched bases: 4. The germline CDR1 and CDR2 sequences are SGDLS and YYNGEE. The CDR3 totals 15 residues. The CDR3 is CASSVGGGAFNEQFF. The CDR3 DNA reads as TGTGCCAGCAGCGTAGGCGGGGGGGCTTTCAATGAGCAGTTCTTC.

V is TRBV7-2 and J is TRBJ1-6, with D hard to call. The CDR3 spans 16 residues. V lost 2 bases and J 7 bases, leaving 15 bases between the germline ends. Germline CDR1 reads SGHTA; CDR2 reads FQGNSA. CDR3 in amino acids: CASSLSVSEPNSPLHF. CDR3 DNA sequence: TGTGCCAGCAGCTTATCAGTCTCGGAGCCAAATTCACCCCTCCACTTT.

V is TRBV7-2 and J is TRBJ2-1; D is uncertain. CDR3 length: 13 amino acids. CDR1 SGHTA and CDR2 FQGNSA come from the germline V gene. The V and J ends lost 9 bases and 5 bases respectively, with 14 bases between them. The CDR3 DNA sequence: TGTGCCAGTAAGTTACCTACCCACAATGAGCAGTTCTTC. Translated, it gives CASKLPTHNEQFF.

The V and J genes are TRBV30 and TRBJ2-7, with D tentatively TRBD2 (5 bases). The V gene lost 3 bases and the J gene lost 6 bases, with 12 bases spanning the gap. The germline V gene encodes CDR1 GTSNPN and CDR2 SVGIG (reference sequence). The length of the CDR3 is 12 residues. The CDR3 region has the DNA TGTGCCTGGAGACCAACTAGGCTCGAGCAGTACTTC. It specifies CAWRPTRLEQYF. Drawing the rest from reference TRBV30 and TRBJ2-7, the complete variable domain is SQTIHQWPATLVQPVGSPLSLECTVEGTSNPNLYWYRQAAGRGLQLLFYSVGIGQISSEVPQNLSASRPQDRQFILSSKKLLLSDSGFYLCAWRPTRLEQYFGPGTRLTVT.